This T cell receptor (beta chain) was sequenced for a study of T cells in Graves' hyperthyroidism and ophthalmopathy. Deletions cut 2 bases from V and 1 base from J, with 2 bases between. Germline CDR1 and CDR2: ENHRY and SYGVKD. The CDR3 is 12 residues long. Authors of the study amplified TCR beta CDR3 regions from RNA transcripts. HTBI primers drove first-round RT-PCR of the TCR CDR3. TCRdb called the multiplex PCR reads again in MiXCR, with one record for every CDR3 protein. The data contain 450,000 to 700,000 distinct CDR3 sequences, about half of them singletons. The sequencing sample was made of peripheral blood or thyroid tissue (not recorded which). The sequence came from a woman between 18 and 29 years old with Graves' hyperthyroidism. This sequence joins TRBV10-3 and TRBJ1-1; no clear D. The CDR3 bases are TGTGCCATCAGTGAGCGGAACACTGAAGCTTTCTTT. This encodes CAISERNTEAFF.